Listed below are T cell receptor beta chains from one sample, sequenced in a study of high-grade serous ovarian cancer treatment subgroups. Using immunoSEQ multiplex PCR, the repertoire was profiled, and TCRdb retains in-frame clones only, with some absent. The repertoire consists of roughly 10,000 clones, with 55% to 70% occurring once and the leading ten covering over 4%. The specimen sequenced was tumor tissue. These receptors were obtained from a human donor with high-grade serous ovarian cancer. CDR3s include the opening cysteine and the closing phenylalanine or tryptophan. The D gene is left open where the match is weak. Some rows mark clone size as missing; the rest say once, few, many or name a class of expanded clone.

J: TRBJ2-3; V: TRBV25-1; D: .; size: .; CDR3: CASRLYTDTQYF; DNA: TGTGCCAGCAGACTATACACAGATACGCAGTATTTT
J: TRBJ2-7; V: TRBV25-1; D: .; size: few; CDR3: CASSGTRQFYEQYF; DNA: TGTGCCAGCAGTGGGACCCGGCAGTTCTACGAGCAGTACTTC
J: TRBJ2-1; V: TRBV14; D: .; size: .; CDR3: CASTSWREMSWGEQFF; DNA: TGTGCCAGCACCTCATGGAGGGAGATGAGTTGGGGTGAGCAGTTCTTC
J: TRBJ1-4; V: TRBV4-3; D: .; size: .; CDR3: CASSQDRSAFEKLFF; DNA: TGCGCCAGCAGCCAAGATCGGTCGGCGTTTGAAAAACTGTTTTTT
J: TRBJ2-3; V: TRBV25-1; D: .; size: .; CDR3: CASSEVGGGTDTQYF; DNA: TGTGCCAGCAGTGAGGTCGGCGGGGGCACAGATACGCAGTATTTT
J: TRBJ1-2; V: TRBV5-6; D: .; size: .; CDR3: CASSLKQLYGYTF; DNA: TGTGCCAGCAGCTTGAAGCAGCTCTATGGCTACACCTTC
J: TRBJ1-4; V: TRBV4-2; D: TRBD1; size: .; CDR3: CASSQGQGSEKLFF; DNA: TGTGCCAGCAGCCAGGGACAGGGGAGTGAAAAACTGTTTTTT
J: TRBJ2-5; V: TRBV7-2; D: TRBD2; size: .; CDR3: CASSWTWGGETQYF; DNA: TGTGCCAGCAGCTGGACGTGGGGGGGGGAGACCCAGTACTTC
J: TRBJ2-1; V: TRBV5-1; D: TRBD2; size: .; CDR3: CASSSRTSGRTKSSYNEQFF; DNA: TGCGCCAGCAGCTCGAGGACTAGCGGGAGGACCAAGAGCTCCTACAATGAGCAGTTCTTC
J: TRBJ1-5; V: TRBV5-1; D: .; size: .; CDR3: CASSFSGAINQPQHF; DNA: TGCGCCAGCAGCTTTTCAGGGGCTATTAATCAGCCCCAGCATTTT
J: TRBJ2-7; V: TRBV30; D: TRBD1; size: .; CDR3: CAWSTGQGEQYF; DNA: TGTGCCTGGAGTACGGGACAGGGCGAGCAGTACTTC
J: TRBJ1-4; V: TRBV5-6; D: .; size: .; CDR3: CASHSRFAGEKLFF; DNA: TGTGCCAGCCACAGCAGGTTCGCAGGTGAAAAACTGTTTTTT
J: TRBJ2-3; V: TRBV13; D: TRBD2; size: medium-sized; CDR3: CASSFSTGTSGGTDTQYF; DNA: TGTGCCAGCAGCTTCTCAACCGGGACTAGCGGGGGCACAGATACGCAGTATTTT
J: TRBJ2-5; V: TRBV12-5; D: .; size: .; CDR3: CASGLVRDVETQYF; DNA: TGTGCTAGTGGTTTGGTACGGGACGTAGAGACCCAGTACTTC
J: TRBJ2-3; V: TRBV5-5; D: TRBD1; size: .; CDR3: CASSYKGTGEGADTQYF; DNA: TGTGCCAGCAGCTACAAAGGTACAGGGGAAGGGGCAGATACGCAGTATTTT
J: TRBJ2-3; V: TRBV4-1; D: TRBD2; size: .; CDR3: CASSQEGLAGKSTQYF; DNA: TGCGCCAGCAGCCAAGAGGGACTAGCGGGAAAAAGTACGCAGTATTTT
J: TRBJ2-1; V: TRBV7-3; D: .; size: .; CDR3: CASSHRGGYSYNEQFF; DNA: TGTGCCAGCAGCCACCGTGGTGGATACTCCTACAATGAGCAGTTCTTC
J: TRBJ2-7; V: TRBV5-1; D: TRBD2; size: .; CDR3: CASSFRTSGSLDNPYEQYF; DNA: TGCGCCAGCAGCTTCCGGACTAGCGGGAGTCTGGACAATCCATACGAGCAGTACTTC
J: TRBJ1-1; V: TRBV27; D: .; size: few; CDR3: CASSLSTERGYTEAFF; DNA: TGTGCCAGCAGTTTATCTACTGAGCGGGGGTACACTGAAGCTTTCTTT
J: TRBJ1-1; V: TRBV6-5; D: .; size: .; CDR3: CASSYGGRLTEAFF; DNA: TGTGCCAGCAGTTACGGTGGCCGGCTCACTGAAGCTTTCTTT
J: TRBJ2-7; V: TRBV19; D: TRBD1; size: .; CDR3: CASSIEDRVGYEQYF; DNA: TGTGCCAGTAGTATAGAAGACAGGGTAGGCTACGAGCAGTACTTC
J: TRBJ2-3; V: TRBV5-1; D: TRBD2; size: .; CDR3: CASSTGTERLAGVSTDTQYF; DNA: TGCGCCAGCAGCACCGGGACAGAGAGACTAGCGGGAGTCAGCACAGATACGCAGTATTTT
J: TRBJ2-2; V: TRBV7-3; D: TRBD2; size: .; CDR3: CASSSAGGGRVTGELFF; DNA: TGTGCCAGCAGTTCCGCAGGCGGGGGGCGGGTCACCGGGGAGCTGTTTTTT
J: TRBJ1-2; V: TRBV13; D: TRBD1; size: .; CDR3: CASSETGTGVPSWAGYTF; DNA: TGTGCCAGCAGCGAGACCGGGACAGGGGTCCCTTCGTGGGCTGGCTACACCTTC
J: TRBJ2-6; V: TRBV19; D: .; size: .; CDR3: CASSISGANVLTF; DNA: TGTGCCAGTAGTATCTCTGGGGCCAACGTCCTGACTTTC
J: TRBJ2-3; V: TRBV6-1; D: .; size: once; CDR3: CASSEGRTETDTQYF; DNA: TGTGCCAGCAGTGAAGGGCGGACAGAAACAGATACGCAGTATTTT
J: TRBJ2-7; V: TRBV6-5; D: .; size: .; CDR3: CASSYSSSGPYEQYF; DNA: TGTGCCAGCAGTTACTCCTCCAGCGGACCCTACGAGCAGTACTTC
J: TRBJ1-1; V: TRBV9; D: .; size: once; CDR3: CASSPVPGFGTEAFF; DNA: TGTGCCAGCAGCCCAGTTCCGGGTTTCGGGACTGAAGCTTTCTTT
J: TRBJ2-2; V: TRBV6-1; D: .; size: .; CDR3: CASSRGDTGELFF; DNA: TGTGCCAGCAGTAGGGGAGACACCGGGGAGCTGTTTTTT
J: TRBJ1-2; V: TRBV5-6; D: .; size: .; CDR3: CASSFDRDGYTF; DNA: TGTGCCAGCAGCTTTGATCGCGATGGCTACACCTTC
J: TRBJ2-5; V: TRBV14; D: .; size: .; CDR3: CASSQDWAGEGLGQEAQYF; DNA: TGTGCCAGCAGCCAAGATTGGGCGGGCGAGGGGCTGGGACAAGAGGCCCAGTACTTC
J: TRBJ1-5; V: TRBV4-3; D: .; size: few; CDR3: CASLAQHF; DNA: TGCGCCAGTCTCGCCCAGCATTTT
J: TRBJ2-2; V: TRBV27; D: .; size: .; CDR3: CASSLLGSGTGELFF; DNA: TGTGCCAGCAGTTTACTAGGGTCGGGCACCGGGGAGCTGTTTTTT
J: TRBJ1-1; V: TRBV7-3; D: .; size: .; CDR3: CASSAVGGNTEAFF; DNA: TGTGCCAGCAGCGCCGTGGGGGGGAACACTGAAGCTTTCTTT
J: TRBJ1-2; V: TRBV7-8; D: .; size: medium-sized; CDR3: CASSLGQRHYGYTF; DNA: TGTGCCAGCAGCTTAGGGCAGAGACACTATGGCTACACCTTC
J: TRBJ2-3; V: TRBV6-6; D: .; size: .; CDR3: CASSYSLSTDTQYF; DNA: TGTGCCAGCAGTTACTCCTTGTCCACAGATACGCAGTATTTT